This entry concerns a single T cell receptor (beta chain). The antigen is undetermined. In TCRdb, the RT-PCR reads were re-called with MiXCR into one record per CDR3 protein. The sample has around 480,000 distinct CDR3 sequences, approximately 17% seen once. These data come from a study of response to subunit inactivated influenza vaccine. CDR1 is MNHNS and CDR2 is SASEGT in the germline V gene. CDR3 length: 15 amino acids. Between the trimmed V and J ends, which lost 5 bases and 5 bases, there was a span of 17 bases. Findings and caveats of the study: The authors suggested that few new T cells are recruited per seasonal influenza vaccination.

The V call is TRBV6-1, the J call TRBJ2-3; maybe TRBD1 (6 bases). The TCR comes from a man between 45 and 75 years old who received an inactivated influenza vaccine. Material: CD4+ T cells sorted from PBMCs, obtained about 23 months after vaccination. The CDR3 spells CASSPRRGGVDTQYF. The CDR3 bases are TGTGCCAGCAGTCCGCGTAGAGGGGGTGTAGATACGCAGTATTTT.